Shown below are 8 T cell receptor beta chains from a single sample sequenced in a study of T cell clonotyping in hematopoietic cell transplantation. Profiled with immunoSEQ multiplex PCR; TCRdb holds only in-frame clones, not every one. The data contain 25,000 to 35,000 clones, 85% to 95% of them singletons. Time point reported: recipient sample about 28 days before transplant, after cytoreduction. Source: peripheral blood mononuclear cells, taken before stem cell transplant. The receptors were sampled from a man aged 50 to 60 with acute myeloid leukemia. Some clones in this sample may be carry-over from other donors' samples.

The V and J genes are TRBV30 and TRBJ2-3; TRBD2 agrees at 9 bases. The CDR3 has 15 amino acids. V gave up 0 bases and J gave up 5 bases; unmatched junction bases: 6. The germline CDR1 and CDR2 sequences are GTSNPN and SVGIG (reference sequence). Here the CDR3 reads CAWSVSGRGGDTQYF. CDR3 coding DNA: TGTGCCTGGAGTGTATCCGGGCGGGGGGGAGATACGCAGTATTTT. The full variable domain, rest sourced from reference TRBV30 and TRBJ2-3, is SQTIHQWPATLVQPVGSPLSLECTVEGTSNPNLYWYRQAAGRGLQLLFYSVGIGQISSEVPQNLSASRPQDRQFILSSKKLLLSDSGFYLCAWSVSGRGGDTQYFGPGTRLTVL.

The rearrangement uses TRBV9 and TRBJ2-1; weak D call: TRBD2 (6 bases). Germline loops: CDR1 SGDLS, CDR2 YYNGEE. This CDR3 comprises 13 residues. Trimming removed 3 bases at V and 2 bases at J, with 6 bases between. CDR3 nucleotides: TGTGCCAGCAGCGGGAGGGCCTACAATGAGCAGTTCTTC. Translating gives CASSGRAYNEQFF.

The gene calls are TRBV28 and TRBJ1-2, with D maybe TRBD1 (5 bases). This CDR3 spans 14 amino acids. V dropped 6 bases and J dropped 0 bases, with 11 bases sitting between them. Germline CDR1 MDHEN, CDR2 SYDVKM. The CDR3 sequence is CASSSGGANYGYTF. CDR3 nucleotides: TGTGCCAGCAGCTCCGGGGGAGCTAACTATGGCTACACCTTC.

V gene TRBV9 combines with J gene TRBJ1-2; the D gene is possibly TRBD1 (5 bases). The V end was cut by 1 base, the J end by 6 bases, with 10 bases between. The CDR3 covers 13 residues. The V gene's germline CDR1 is SGDLS and CDR2 YYNGEE. The CDR3 loop is CASSVTGGDGYTF. CDR3 DNA sequence: TGTGCCAGCAGCGTAACCGGAGGGGATGGCTACACCTTC.

The chain links TRBV28 to TRBJ2-1; D might be TRBD1 (5 bases). Trimming shortened V by 6 bases and J by 12 bases, and 18 bases separated the two germline ends. Germline V gene data show CDR1 as MDHEN and CDR2 as SYDVKM. The CDR3 is made up of 13 amino acids. CDR3: CASRSDNQGAQFF. The DNA of the CDR3 is TGTGCCAGCAGGTCGGACAACCAAGGGGCGCAGTTCTTC.

The rearrangement uses TRBV2 and TRBJ2-5; D ambiguous. V was shortened by 10 bases and J by 5 bases, with 17 bases between the two germline ends. Germline loops: CDR1 SNHLY, CDR2 FYNNEI. This CDR3 is 13 amino acids long. The CDR3 loop is CATKEEVGETQYF. CDR3 DNA sequence: TGTGCCACCAAAGAGGAAGTTGGGGAGACCCAGTACTTC.

CDR3 in DNA: TGCGCCAGCAGCCAAGATCTCCGCCAGTCCACCATATATTTT. Translation: CASSQDLRQSTIYF. V is TRBV4-3 and J is TRBJ1-3; D gene unclear. V dropped 0 bases and J dropped 9 bases, with 12 bases sitting between them. Looked up from germline, CDR1 is LGHNA and CDR2 is YSLEER. The CDR3 is made up of 14 amino acids.

The gene calls are TRBV7-2 and TRBJ2-2; D not resolved. Germline loops: CDR1 SGHTA, CDR2 FQGNSA. This CDR3 spans 16 amino acids. V was pared by 0 bases and J by 4 bases, with 12 bases between. This CDR3 reads CASSLAFWAATGELFF. For the CDR3, the DNA is TGTGCCAGCAGCTTAGCTTTTTGGGCGGCCACCGGGGAGCTGTTTTTT.